These 13 T cell receptor beta chains were all obtained from the same sample, sequenced in a study of tumor-infiltrating lymphocytes in primary liver carcinoma (TCRdb year 2017). Total RNA and DNA were co-extracted without cell sorting from approximately 20-30 mg of bulk tissue using the AllPrep DNA/RNA mini kit. This sample was sequenced with an Illumina HiSeq 2500. A constant-region primer and ProtoScript II reverse transcriptase were used to reverse-transcribe TCRbeta-specific cDNA from roughly 480 ng total RNA. TCRbeta libraries were built with three nested multiplex PCR rounds, a slightly modified ARM-PCR procedure. Multiplex TRBV1-TRBV30 forward primers and a Cbeta reverse primer were used in the first two PCR rounds, each of which was run for 10 cycles. TCRdb applied fastp at Q25 and MiXCR to the public reads, then kept only in-frame beta chains. Each entry is one CDR3 protein sequence, shown with its most common DNA and genes. Within this sample are roughly 45,000 distinct CDR3 sequences, with around 64% of them counted one time only. Around 30% of the sample is held by the ten biggest clonotypes.

Sequences were obtained from liver tumor tissue from sampling region 5. In the paper's terms, the cell subset or site label means: tumor region T5, tumor centre. These receptors all come from a middle-aged man with primary liver carcinoma and hepatitis B virus infection.

As for this clonotype: Lacking the conserved final phenylalanine or tryptophan, this CDR3 likely reflects a read error. It is unclear where the CDR3 begins or ends on the DNA, so no DNA is shown, and the CDR3 is as TCRdb lists it. The V gene is TRBV11-3, the J gene TRBJ1-1. Germline assignment: CDR1 SGHNT and CDR2 YENEEA. The CDR3 has 14 amino acids, counting both end residues. The chain's CDR3 is CASSLDSVNTEVFI.

For this clonotype: A much larger clone differs from this one at a single base, so this may be a read error. The chain uses TRBV7-8 and TRBJ2-2, with a possible D match to TRBD1 (6 bases). Germline loops: CDR1 SGHVS, CDR2 FQNEAQ. The CDR3 has 17 amino acids. V lost 5 bases to trimming and J lost 4 bases, with 20 bases between them. For the CDR3, the DNA is TGTGCCAGCAGCCTCTCCAGAGGGGGATTTATCACCGGGGAGCTGTTTTTT. Residues: CASSLSRGGFITGELFF.

This clonotype appeared once. At one boundary the junction diverges from the germline segment, which might be a read error. The V call is TRBV29-1, the J call TRBJ2-1; the match to TRBD1 covers 9 bases. Per germline, CDR1 SQVTM and CDR2 ANQGSEA. This CDR3 contains 16 residues. In nucleotides, the CDR3 is TGCATCGTTGAATGGGACAGGGTTAGATATTACAATGAGCAGTTCTTC. The encoded protein is CIVEWDRVRYYNEQFF.

This clonotype was recorded a few times. In DNA, the CDR3 is TGTGCCAGCAGCACTCGGACAGCTGAGCAGTTCTTC. Translating gives CASSTRTAEQFF. This rearrangement joins TRBV9 to TRBJ2-1; possible D gene TRBD1, 6 bases. With 4 bases removed from V and 9 bases from J, the gap between germline ends came to 11 bases. There are 12 residues in the CDR3. Germline CDR1 SGDLS, CDR2 YYNGEE.

The chain has TRBV5-6 and TRBJ2-1; D not certain. Germline CDR1 is SGHDT and CDR2 is YYEEEE. The CDR3 has 16 amino acids. V gave up 2 bases and J gave up 3 bases, with 15 bases separating them. For the CDR3, the DNA is TGTGCCAGCAGCTTTGGAGCGCGGCGCGGCTACAATGAGCAGTTCTTC. It yields the protein CASSFGARRGYNEQFF.

As concerns this clonotype: Possible read error: a much larger clone is one base away. The chain uses TRBV14 and TRBJ2-7, with 9 bases fitting TRBD2. Germline CDR1 SGHDN, CDR2 FVKESK. There are 17 residues in the CDR3. The CDR3, as DNA: TGTGCCAGCAGCCAGCCTTCTAGCGGGGTGAGCTCCTACGAGCAGTGCTTC. Amino acid sequence: CASSQPSSGVSSYEQCF. The full variable domain, rest sourced from reference TRBV14 and TRBJ2-7, is EAGVTQFPSHSVIEKGQTVTLRCDPISGHDNLYWYRRVMGKEIKFLLHFVKESKQDESGMPNNRFLAERTGGTYSTLKVQPAELEDSGVYFCASSQPSSGVSSYEQCFGPGTRLTVT.

As to this clonotype: A read error may produce the germline difference seen at one junction end. The chain couples TRBV5-1 to TRBJ1-1; 7 bases match TRBD1. CDR1 and CDR2 from the germline V gene are SGHRS and YFSETQ. The CDR3 is made up of 14 amino acids. This chain's CDR3 is CASSLDPGGSEVFF. The CDR3 DNA reads as TGCGCCAGCAGCCTGGATCCAGGGGGTAGTGAAGTTTTCTTT.

This chain joins TRBV11-1 and TRBJ2-7; D might be TRBD1 or TRBD2, each matching 5 bases. The CDR3 runs 12 residues. In germline, CDR1 is SGHAT, CDR2 FQDESV (reference sequence). The CDR3 is CTTRDGPYEQYF. The CDR3 DNA reads as TGTACCACTAGGGACGGGCCATACGAGCAGTACTTC.

This clonotype was seen repeatedly, ten times or more. The rearrangement joins TRBV10-1 to TRBJ2-1, with D possibly being TRBD2 (6 bases). The CDR3 is 14 amino acids. Germline V lookup: CDR1 WNHNN, CDR2 SYGVQD (reference sequence). Trimming shortened V by 3 bases and J by 7 bases, and 13 bases separated the two germline ends. The CDR3 DNA follows: TGCGCCAGCAGTGAACGCGGGATGATTAATGAGCAGTTCTTC. It translates to CASSERGMINEQFF.

In regard to this clonotype: A read error is likely, as this CDR3 ends without the conserved phenylalanine or tryptophan. The chain uses TRBV11-2 and TRBJ2-7, with D perhaps TRBD2 (5 bases). Germline V gene sequence: CDR1 SGHAT, CDR2 FQNNGV. The CDR3 covers 13 residues. The CDR3 spells CSSSLSELASQYL. The CDR3 DNA sequence: TGTTCCAGCAGCTTAAGTGAGTTAGCGTCGCAGTACCTC.

This clonotype was recorded many times. This chain connects TRBV29-1 to TRBJ2-1; weak D call: TRBD2 (5 bases). The germline V gene encodes CDR1 SQVTM and CDR2 ANQGSEA. Trimming took off 7 bases at V and 2 bases at J, with 27 bases between the two ends. This CDR3 comprises 18 residues. Written as DNA, the CDR3 is TGCAGCGCCTTCGGGGAGAGGAAGGCCATAATGCCCTACAATGAGCAGTTCTTC. Translated, it gives CSAFGERKAIMPYNEQFF.

This clonotype has more than one count but fewer than ten. The junction departs from germline at one end; a sequencing error may be responsible. V and J are TRBV11-2 and TRBJ2-2, with D possibly TRBD2 on 7 matching bases. The CDR3 spans 19 residues. The germline V gene encodes CDR1 SGHAT and CDR2 FQNNGV. CDR3 bases: TGTGCCAGTAGCTTAGATCGAGGGGGGGTGTGCCCGAACACCGGGGAGCTGTTTTTT. Its translation: CASSLDRGGVCPNTGELFF.

Many counts were recorded for this clonotype. V gene TRBV4-2 combines with J gene TRBJ1-1; 7 positions agree with TRBD1. Germline trimming cut 2 bases from V and 5 bases from J; bases unmatched to any gene: 11. Per germline, CDR1 LGHNA and CDR2 YNFKEQ. The CDR3 has 16 amino acids. This chain's CDR3 is CASSQSDREGKTEAFF. The CDR3 DNA reads as TGTGCCAGCAGCCAAAGTGACAGGGAGGGGAAGACTGAAGCTTTCTTT.